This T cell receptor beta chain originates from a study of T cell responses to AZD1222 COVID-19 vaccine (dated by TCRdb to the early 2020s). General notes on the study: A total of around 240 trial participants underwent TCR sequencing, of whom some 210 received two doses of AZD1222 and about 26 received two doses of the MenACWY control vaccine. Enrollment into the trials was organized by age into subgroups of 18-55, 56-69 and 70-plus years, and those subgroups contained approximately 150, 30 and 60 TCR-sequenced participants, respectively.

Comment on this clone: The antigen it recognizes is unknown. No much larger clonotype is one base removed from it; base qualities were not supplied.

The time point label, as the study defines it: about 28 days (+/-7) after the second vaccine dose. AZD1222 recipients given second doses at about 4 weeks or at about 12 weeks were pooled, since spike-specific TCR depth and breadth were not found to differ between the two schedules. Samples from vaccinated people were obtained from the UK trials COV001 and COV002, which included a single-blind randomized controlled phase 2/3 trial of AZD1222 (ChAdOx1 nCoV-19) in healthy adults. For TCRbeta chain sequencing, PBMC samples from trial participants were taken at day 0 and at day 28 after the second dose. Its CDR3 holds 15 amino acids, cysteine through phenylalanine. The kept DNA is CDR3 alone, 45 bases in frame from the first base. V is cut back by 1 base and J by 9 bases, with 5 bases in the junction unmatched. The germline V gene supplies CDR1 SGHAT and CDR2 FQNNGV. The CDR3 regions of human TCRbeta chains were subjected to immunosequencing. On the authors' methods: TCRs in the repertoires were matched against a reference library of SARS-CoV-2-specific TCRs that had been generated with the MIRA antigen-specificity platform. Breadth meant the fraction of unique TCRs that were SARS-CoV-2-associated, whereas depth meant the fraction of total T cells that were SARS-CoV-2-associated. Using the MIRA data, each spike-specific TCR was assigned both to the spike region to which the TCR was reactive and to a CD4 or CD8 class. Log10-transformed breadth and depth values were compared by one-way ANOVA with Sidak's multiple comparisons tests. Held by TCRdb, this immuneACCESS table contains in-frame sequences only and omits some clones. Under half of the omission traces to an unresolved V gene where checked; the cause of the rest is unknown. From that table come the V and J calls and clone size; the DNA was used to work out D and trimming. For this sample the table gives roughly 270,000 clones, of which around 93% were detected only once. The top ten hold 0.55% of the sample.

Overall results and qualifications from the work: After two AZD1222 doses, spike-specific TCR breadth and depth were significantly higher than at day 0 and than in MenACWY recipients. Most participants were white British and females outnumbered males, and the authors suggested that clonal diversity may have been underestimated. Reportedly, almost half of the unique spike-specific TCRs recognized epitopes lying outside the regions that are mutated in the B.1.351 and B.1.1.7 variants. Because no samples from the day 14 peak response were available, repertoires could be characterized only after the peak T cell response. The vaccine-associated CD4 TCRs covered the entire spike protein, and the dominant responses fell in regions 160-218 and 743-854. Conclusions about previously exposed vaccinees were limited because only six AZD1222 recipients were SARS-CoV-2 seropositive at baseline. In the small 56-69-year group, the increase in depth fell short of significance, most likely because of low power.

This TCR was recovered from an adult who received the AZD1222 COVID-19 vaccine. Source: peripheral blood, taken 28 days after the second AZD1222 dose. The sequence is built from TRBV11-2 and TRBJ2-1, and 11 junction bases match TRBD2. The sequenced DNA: TGTGCCAGCAGCTTAGTACTAGCGGGAGTGGGTGAGCAGTTCTTC. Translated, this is CASSLVLAGVGEQFF.